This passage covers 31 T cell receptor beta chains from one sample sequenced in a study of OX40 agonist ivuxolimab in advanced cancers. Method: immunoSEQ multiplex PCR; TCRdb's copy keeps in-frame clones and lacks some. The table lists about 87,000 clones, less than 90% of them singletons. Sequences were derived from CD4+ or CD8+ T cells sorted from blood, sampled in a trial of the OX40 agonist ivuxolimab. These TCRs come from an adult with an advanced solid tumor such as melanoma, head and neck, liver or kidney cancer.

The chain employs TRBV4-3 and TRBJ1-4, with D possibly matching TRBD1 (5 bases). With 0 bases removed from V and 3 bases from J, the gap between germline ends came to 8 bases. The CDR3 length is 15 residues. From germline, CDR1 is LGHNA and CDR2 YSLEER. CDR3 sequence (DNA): TGCGCCAGCAGCCAAGATCAGGGATCTAATGAAAAACTGTTTTTT. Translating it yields CASSQDQGSNEKLFF.

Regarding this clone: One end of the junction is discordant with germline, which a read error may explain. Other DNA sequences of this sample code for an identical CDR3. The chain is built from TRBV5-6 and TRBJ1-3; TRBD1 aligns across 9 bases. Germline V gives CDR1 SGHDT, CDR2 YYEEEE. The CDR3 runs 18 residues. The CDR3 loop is CASSLNPFGGQGRNTIYF. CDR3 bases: TGTGCCAGCAGCTTGAACCCTTTTGGGGGACAGGGAAGAAACACTATATATTTT. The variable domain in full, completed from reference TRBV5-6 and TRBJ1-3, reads DAGVTQSPTHLIKTRGQQVTLRCSPKSGHDTVSWYQQALGQGPQFIFQYYEEEERQRGNFPDRFSGHQFPNYSSELNVNALLLGDSALYLCASSLNPFGGQGRNTIYFGEGSWLTVV.

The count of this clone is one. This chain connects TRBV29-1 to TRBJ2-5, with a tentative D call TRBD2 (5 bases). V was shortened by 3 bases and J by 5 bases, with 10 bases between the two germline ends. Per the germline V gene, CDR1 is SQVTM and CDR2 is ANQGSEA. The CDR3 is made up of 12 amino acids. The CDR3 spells CSVEPGEETQYF. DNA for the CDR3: TGCAGCGTTGAGCCCGGGGAGGAGACCCAGTACTTC.

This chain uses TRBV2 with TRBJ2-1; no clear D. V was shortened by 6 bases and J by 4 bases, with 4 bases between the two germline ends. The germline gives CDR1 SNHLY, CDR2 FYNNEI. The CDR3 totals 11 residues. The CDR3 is CASRGYNEQFF. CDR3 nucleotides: TGTGCCAGCAGGGGATACAATGAGCAGTTCTTC.

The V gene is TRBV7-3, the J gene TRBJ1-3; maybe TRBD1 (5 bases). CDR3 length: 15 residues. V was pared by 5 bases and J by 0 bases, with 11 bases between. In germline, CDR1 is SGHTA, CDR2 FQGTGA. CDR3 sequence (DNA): TGTGCCAGCAGCCTGGGACCGAGCTCTGGAAACACCATATATTTT. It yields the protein CASSLGPSSGNTIYF.

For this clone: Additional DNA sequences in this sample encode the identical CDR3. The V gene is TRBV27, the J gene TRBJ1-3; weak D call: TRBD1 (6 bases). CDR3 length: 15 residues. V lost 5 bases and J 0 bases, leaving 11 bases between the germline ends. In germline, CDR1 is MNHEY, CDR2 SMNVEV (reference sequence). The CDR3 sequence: CASSRGGSSGNTIYF. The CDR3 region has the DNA TGTGCCAGCAGTCGAGGGGGGAGCTCTGGAAACACCATATATTTT.

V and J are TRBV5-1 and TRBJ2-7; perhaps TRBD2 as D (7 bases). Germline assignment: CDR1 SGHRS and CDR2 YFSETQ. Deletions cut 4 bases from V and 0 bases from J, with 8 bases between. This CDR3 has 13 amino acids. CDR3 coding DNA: TGCGCCAGCAGCGGGGGGGCCTCCTACGAGCAGTACTTC. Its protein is CASSGGASYEQYF.

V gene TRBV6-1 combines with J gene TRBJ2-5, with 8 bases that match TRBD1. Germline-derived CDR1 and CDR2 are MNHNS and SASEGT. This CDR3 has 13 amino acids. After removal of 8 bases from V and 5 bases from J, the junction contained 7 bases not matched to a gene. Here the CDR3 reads CASFQGAGETQYF. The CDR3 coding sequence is TGTGCCAGCTTTCAGGGGGCCGGGGAGACCCAGTACTTC.

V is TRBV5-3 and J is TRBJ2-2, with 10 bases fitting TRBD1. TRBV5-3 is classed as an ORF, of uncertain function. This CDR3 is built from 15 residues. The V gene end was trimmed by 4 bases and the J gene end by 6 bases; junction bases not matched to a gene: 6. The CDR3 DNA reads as TGTGCCAGAAGCGGGGACAGGGGAGAAGCCGGGGAGCTGTTTTTT. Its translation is CARSGDRGEAGELFF.

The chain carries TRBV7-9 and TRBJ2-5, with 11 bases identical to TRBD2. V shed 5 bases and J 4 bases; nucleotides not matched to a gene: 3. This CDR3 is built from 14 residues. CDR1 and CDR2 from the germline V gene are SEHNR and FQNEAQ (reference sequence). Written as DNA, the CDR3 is TGTGCCAGCAGCCCAGGGACTAGCGGAGAGACCCAGTACTTC. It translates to CASSPGTSGETQYF.

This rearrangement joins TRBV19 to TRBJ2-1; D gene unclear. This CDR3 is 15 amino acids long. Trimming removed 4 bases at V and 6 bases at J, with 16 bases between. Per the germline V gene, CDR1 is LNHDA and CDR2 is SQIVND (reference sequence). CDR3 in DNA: TGTGCCAGTAGTACCCACCCTCAACTGTCCAATGAGCAGTTCTTC. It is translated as CASSTHPQLSNEQFF. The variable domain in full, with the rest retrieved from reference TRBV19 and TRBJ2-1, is DGGITQSPKYLFRKEGQNVTLSCEQNLNHDAMYWYRQDPGQGLRLIYYSQIVNDFQKGDIAEGYSVSREKKESFPLTVTSAQKNPTAFYLCASSTHPQLSNEQFFGPGTRLTVL.

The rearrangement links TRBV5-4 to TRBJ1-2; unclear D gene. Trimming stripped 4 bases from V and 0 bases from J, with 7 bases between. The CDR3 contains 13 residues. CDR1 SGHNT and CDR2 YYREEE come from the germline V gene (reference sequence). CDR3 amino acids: CASSQTANYGYTF. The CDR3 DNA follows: TGTGCCAGCAGCCAGACGGCTAACTATGGCTACACCTTC. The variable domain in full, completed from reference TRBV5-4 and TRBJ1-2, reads ETGVTQSPTHLIKTRGQQVTLRCSSQSGHNTVSWYQQALGQGPQFIFQYYREEENGRGNFPPRFSGLQFPNYSSELNVNALELDDSALYLCASSQTANYGYTFGSGTRLTVV.

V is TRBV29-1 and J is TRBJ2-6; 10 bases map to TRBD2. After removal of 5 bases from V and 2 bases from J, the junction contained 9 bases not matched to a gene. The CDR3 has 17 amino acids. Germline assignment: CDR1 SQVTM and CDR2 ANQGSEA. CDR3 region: CSVQRLAGEPGANVLTF. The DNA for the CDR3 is TGCAGCGTTCAGAGGCTAGCGGGGGAACCTGGGGCCAACGTCCTGACTTTC.

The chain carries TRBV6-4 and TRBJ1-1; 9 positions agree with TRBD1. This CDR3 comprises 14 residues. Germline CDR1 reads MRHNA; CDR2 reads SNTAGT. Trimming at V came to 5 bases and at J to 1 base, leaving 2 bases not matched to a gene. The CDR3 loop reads CASSRDRANTEAFF. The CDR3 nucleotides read TGTGCCAGCAGTCGGGACAGGGCGAACACTGAAGCTTTCTTT.

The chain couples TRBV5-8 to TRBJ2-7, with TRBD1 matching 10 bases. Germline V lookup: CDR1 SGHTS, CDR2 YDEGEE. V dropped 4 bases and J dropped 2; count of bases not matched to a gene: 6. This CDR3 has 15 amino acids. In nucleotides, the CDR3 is TGTGCCAGCAGCCCATCCGGGACAGGGGCCTACGAGCAGTACTTC. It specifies CASSPSGTGAYEQYF.

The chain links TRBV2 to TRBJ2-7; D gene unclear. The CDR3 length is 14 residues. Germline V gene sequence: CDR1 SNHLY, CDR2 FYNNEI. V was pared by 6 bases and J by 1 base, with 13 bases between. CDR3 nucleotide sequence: TGTGCCAGCAGGCGAGGCCAGGATTCCTACGAGCAGTACTTC. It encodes CASRRGQDSYEQYF.

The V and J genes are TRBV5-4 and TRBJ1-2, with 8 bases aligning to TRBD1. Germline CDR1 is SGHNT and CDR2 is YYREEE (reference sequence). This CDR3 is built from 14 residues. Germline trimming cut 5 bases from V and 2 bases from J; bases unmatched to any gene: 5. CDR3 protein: CASSVGDRNYGYTF. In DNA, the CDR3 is TGTGCCAGCAGTGTCGGGGACAGGAACTATGGCTACACCTTC.

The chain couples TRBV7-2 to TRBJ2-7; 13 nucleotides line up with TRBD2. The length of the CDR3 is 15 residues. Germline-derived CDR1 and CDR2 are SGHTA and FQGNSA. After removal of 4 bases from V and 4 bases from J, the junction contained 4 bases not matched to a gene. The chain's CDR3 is CASSWTSGGGYEQYF. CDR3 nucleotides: TGTGCCAGCAGCTGGACTAGCGGGGGAGGGTACGAGCAGTACTTC.

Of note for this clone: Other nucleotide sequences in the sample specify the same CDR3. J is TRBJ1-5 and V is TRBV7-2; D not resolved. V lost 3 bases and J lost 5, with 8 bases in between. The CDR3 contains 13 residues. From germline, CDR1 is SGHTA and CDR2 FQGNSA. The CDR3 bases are TGTGCCAGCAGCTTGGGGTGGGATCAGCCCCAGCATTTT. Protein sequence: CASSLGWDQPQHF.

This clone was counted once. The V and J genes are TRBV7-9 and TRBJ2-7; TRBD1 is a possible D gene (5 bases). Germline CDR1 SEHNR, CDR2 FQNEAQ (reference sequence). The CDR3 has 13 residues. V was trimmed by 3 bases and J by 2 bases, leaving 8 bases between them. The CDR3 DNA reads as TGTGCCAGCAGCTTGGACATCCCCTACGAGCAGTACTTC. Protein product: CASSLDIPYEQYF.

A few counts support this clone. This CDR3 is CASSQDGSYQPQHF. CDR3 sequence (DNA): TGTGCCAGCTCACAGGACGGGTCCTATCAGCCCCAGCATTTT. V gene TRBV18 combines with J gene TRBJ1-5; no reliable D call. Germline-derived CDR1 and CDR2 are KGHSH and LQKENI. CDR3 size: 14 residues. V was cut by 4 bases and J by 5 bases, with 12 bases left in between.

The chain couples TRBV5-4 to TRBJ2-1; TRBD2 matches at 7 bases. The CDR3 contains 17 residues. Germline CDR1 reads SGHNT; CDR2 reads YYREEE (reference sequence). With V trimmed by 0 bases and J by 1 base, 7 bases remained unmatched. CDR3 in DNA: TGTGCCAGCAGCTTGGCGGGGGGAAGGAGTTCCTACAATGAGCAGTTCTTC. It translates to CASSLAGGRSSYNEQFF.

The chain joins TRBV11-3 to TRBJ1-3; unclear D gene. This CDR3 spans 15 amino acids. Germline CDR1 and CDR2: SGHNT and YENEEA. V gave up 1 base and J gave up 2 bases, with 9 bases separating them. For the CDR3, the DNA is TGTGCCAGCAGCTTAGGAGGGAATGCTGGAAACACCATATATTTT. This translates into CASSLGGNAGNTIYF.

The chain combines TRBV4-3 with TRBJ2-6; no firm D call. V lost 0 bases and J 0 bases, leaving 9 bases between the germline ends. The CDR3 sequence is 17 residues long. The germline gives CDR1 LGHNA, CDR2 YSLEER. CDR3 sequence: CASSQDLKGSGANVLTF. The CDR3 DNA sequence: TGCGCCAGCAGCCAAGATCTGAAGGGCTCTGGGGCCAACGTCCTGACTTTC.

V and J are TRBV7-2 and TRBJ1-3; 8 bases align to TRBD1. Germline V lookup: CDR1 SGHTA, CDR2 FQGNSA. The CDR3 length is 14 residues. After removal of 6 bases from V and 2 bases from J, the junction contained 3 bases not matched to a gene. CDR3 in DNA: TGTGCCAGCAGACCGGACAGGGCTGGAAACACCATATATTTT. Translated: CASRPDRAGNTIYF.

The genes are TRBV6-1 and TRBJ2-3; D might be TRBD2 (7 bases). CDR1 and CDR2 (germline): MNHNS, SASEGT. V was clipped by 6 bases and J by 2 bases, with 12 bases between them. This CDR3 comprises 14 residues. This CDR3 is CASSGGLYTDTQYF. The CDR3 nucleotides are TGTGCCAGCAGCGGGGGGCTCTACACAGATACGCAGTATTTT.

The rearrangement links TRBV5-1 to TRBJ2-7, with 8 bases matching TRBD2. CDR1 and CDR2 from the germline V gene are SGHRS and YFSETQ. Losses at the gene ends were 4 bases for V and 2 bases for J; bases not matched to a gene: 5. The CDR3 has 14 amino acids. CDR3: CASSMGLVTYEQYF. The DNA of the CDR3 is TGCGCCAGCAGCATGGGACTAGTCACCTACGAGCAGTACTTC.

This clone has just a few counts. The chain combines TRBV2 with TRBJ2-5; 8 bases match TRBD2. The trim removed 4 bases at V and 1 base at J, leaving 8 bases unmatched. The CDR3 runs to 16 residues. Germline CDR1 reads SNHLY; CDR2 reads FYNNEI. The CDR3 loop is CASSVKAGVFQETQYF. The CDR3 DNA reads TGTGCCAGCAGTGTAAAAGCGGGGGTCTTCCAAGAGACCCAGTACTTC. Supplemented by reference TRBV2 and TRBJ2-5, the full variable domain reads EPEVTQTPSHQVTQMGQEVILRCVPISNHLYFYWYRQILGQKVEFLVSFYNNEISEKSEIFDDQFSVERPDGSNFTLKIRSTKLEDSAMYFCASSVKAGVFQETQYFGPGTRLLVL.

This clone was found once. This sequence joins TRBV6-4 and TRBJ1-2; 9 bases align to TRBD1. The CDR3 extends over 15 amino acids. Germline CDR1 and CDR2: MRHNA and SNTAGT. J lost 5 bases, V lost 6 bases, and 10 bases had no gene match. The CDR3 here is CASSPGQGYSYGYTF. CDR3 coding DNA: TGTGCCAGCAGCCCGGGACAGGGCTACTCATATGGCTACACCTTC.

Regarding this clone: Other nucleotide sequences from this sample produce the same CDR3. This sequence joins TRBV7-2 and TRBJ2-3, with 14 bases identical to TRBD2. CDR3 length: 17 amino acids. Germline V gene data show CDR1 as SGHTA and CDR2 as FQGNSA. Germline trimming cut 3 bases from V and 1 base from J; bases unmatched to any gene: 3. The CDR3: CASSFRGLAGGTDTQYF. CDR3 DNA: TGTGCCAGCAGCTTTAGGGGACTAGCGGGAGGCACAGATACGCAGTATTTT. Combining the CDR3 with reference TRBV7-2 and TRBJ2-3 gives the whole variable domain GAGVSQSPSNKVTEKGKDVELRCDPISGHTALYWYRQSLGQGLEFLIYFQGNSAPDKSGLPSDRFSAERTGGSVSTLTIQRTQQEDSAVYLCASSFRGLAGGTDTQYFGPGTRLTVL.

The CDR3, as DNA: TGTGCCACCCTAGGGAACAGTGGGGGTACTGAAGCTTTCTTT. Its translation is CATLGNSGGTEAFF. The rearrangement links TRBV28 to TRBJ1-1, with D possibly TRBD1 on 5 matching bases. This CDR3 has 14 residues. The V gene lost 10 bases and the J gene lost 5 bases, with 20 bases spanning the gap. Germline CDR1 reads MDHEN; CDR2 reads SYDVKM.